Listed below are T cell receptor beta chains from one sample, sequenced in a study of T cell repertoires in cytomegalovirus infection. One entry per CDR3 protein, called by TCRdb with MiXCR from the reads. The data show 740,000 or so distinct CDR3 sequences, less than 40% seen once. Sequenced input: PBMCs. These receptors all come from a human donor in good health (CMV status not recorded). Some clones in this sample may be carry-over from other donors' samples. The CDR3 runs from the conserved cysteine through the conserved F or W. The D gene is left open where the match is weak. Size is stated for part of the rows, as once, few or many counts, or as a class when the clone is expanded.

abundance	v_gene	j_gene	d_gene	CDR3aa	CDR3nt
many	TRBV6-5	TRBJ1-2	.	CASSYEAPSGKGGYTF	TGTGCCAGCAGTTACGAAGCGCCCTCTGGAAAGGGTGGCTACACCTTC
few	TRBV12-3/TRBV12-4	TRBJ1-1	.	CASSYGRLNTEAFF	TGTGCCAGCAGTTACGGCCGGTTGAACACTGAAGCTTTCTTT
.	TRBV5-6	TRBJ1-1	.	CASSGSRVGPFTEAFF	TGTGCCAGCAGCGGGAGTCGCGTAGGCCCGTTCACTGAAGCTTTCTTT
few	TRBV11-2	TRBJ2-7	.	CASSLDVGRGREQYF	TGTGCCAGCAGCTTAGATGTTGGTCGGGGTAGGGAGCAGTACTTC
few	TRBV7-9	TRBJ2-2	TRBD1	CASSSPPGGQGMNTGELFF	TGTGCCAGCAGCTCCCCCCCTGGGGGACAGGGAATGAACACCGGGGAGCTGTTTTTT
.	TRBV27	TRBJ2-7	.	CASSFGSEKYF	TGTGCCAGCAGTTTCGGGTCAGAAAAGTACTTC
few	TRBV7-2	TRBJ1-2	.	CASSFSSPGNGYTF	TGTGCCAGCAGCTTTTCGAGCCCGGGCAATGGCTACACCTTC
.	TRBV28	TRBJ2-7	TRBD1	CAIFRDRPYEQYF	TGTGCCATCTTCCGGGACAGACCCTACGAGCAGTACTTC
.	TRBV5-1	TRBJ2-5	.	CASSFWRETGETQYF	TGCGCCAGCAGCTTCTGGCGGGAAACCGGAGAGACCCAGTACTTC
.	TRBV4-1	TRBJ2-5	.	CASSQVVGQGETQYF	TGCGCCAGCAGCCAAGTCGTCGGGCAGGGGGAGACCCAGTACTTC
once	TRBV20-1	TRBJ2-7	TRBD1	CSARDGQGKVYEQYF	TGCAGTGCTAGAGATGGACAGGGAAAGGTCTACGAGCAGTACTTC
once	TRBV24-1	TRBJ2-2	TRBD2	CATSDPAGVTGELFF	TGTGCCACCAGTGATCCAGCGGGAGTCACCGGGGAGCTGTTTTTT
few	TRBV7-2	TRBJ1-5	.	CASSFISSGYQPQHF	TGTGCCAGCAGCTTCATTAGTTCCGGGTATCAGCCCCAGCATTTT
once	TRBV20-1	TRBJ2-1	TRBD1	CSARDQTEDRGPDNEQFF	TGCAGTGCTAGAGACCAAACCGAGGACAGGGGGCCGGACAATGAGCAGTTCTTC
.	TRBV28	TRBJ2-1	.	CASSIPRAAPRNEQFF	TGTGCCAGCAGTATCCCCCGCGCAGCCCCTCGCAATGAGCAGTTCTTC
few	TRBV12-3/TRBV12-4	TRBJ2-1	TRBD1	CASTRQGVDEQFF	TGTGCCAGCACCCGACAGGGAGTCGATGAGCAGTTCTTC
.	TRBV10-2	TRBJ2-1	TRBD2	CASSVRAGGWDAQFF	TGCGCCAGCAGTGTCCGCGCGGGAGGCTGGGATGCGCAGTTCTTC
many	TRBV7-8	TRBJ2-2	.	CASSLDGDPSASGELFF	TGTGCCAGCAGCTTAGACGGCGATCCTTCGGCGTCCGGGGAGCTGTTTTTT
many	TRBV7-8	TRBJ1-1	.	CASTRAGAREAFF	TGTGCCAGCACCCGAGCGGGGGCTCGGGAAGCTTTCTTT
.	TRBV6-1	TRBJ1-4	TRBD1	CASSTGATNEKLFF	TGTGCCAGCAGTACAGGGGCAACTAATGAAAAACTGTTTTTT
.	TRBV20-1	TRBJ2-3	.	CSARDPLTGTDTQYF	TGCAGTGCTAGAGATCCCCTAACTGGCACAGATACGCAGTATTTT
few	TRBV27	TRBJ1-6	.	CASRTYDRNSNSPLHF	TGTGCCAGCAGGACCTACGACAGGAACTCTAATTCACCCCTCCACTTT
few	TRBV2	TRBJ2-7	TRBD1	CASSEQLDRGYEQYF	TGTGCCAGCAGTGAACAGTTGGACAGGGGCTACGAGCAGTACTTC
.	TRBV27	TRBJ2-5	.	CASKDQLQETQYF	TGTGCCAGCAAGGACCAACTCCAAGAGACCCAGTACTTC
many	TRBV23-1	TRBJ1-4	.	CASSQFPKPYRASNEKLFF	TGCGCCAGCAGTCAATTCCCAAAGCCTTACAGGGCTTCTAATGAAAAACTGTTTTTT
.	TRBV2	TRBJ2-1	.	CASSPSTGSYNEQFF	TGTGCCAGCAGTCCTTCGACCGGATCCTACAATGAGCAGTTCTTC
.	TRBV20-1	TRBJ2-5	TRBD1	CSGPGTGTETQYF	TGCAGTGGGCCGGGGACAGGGACGGAGACCCAGTACTTC
.	TRBV20-1	TRBJ2-5	.	CSARDYGEGETQYF	TGCAGTGCTAGAGATTACGGGGAAGGAGAGACCCAGTACTTC
.	TRBV18	TRBJ1-2	.	CASSPGTLSPGRF	TGTGCCAGCTCACCAGGAACGCTCTCTCCAGGGCGCTTC
.	TRBV7-9	TRBJ2-7	.	CASRLGQSYEQYF	TGTGCCAGCAGGTTAGGGCAGTCCTACGAGCAGTACTTC
once	TRBV15	TRBJ1-5	.	CATSRDPLSQPQHF	TGTGCCACCAGCAGAGACCCCCTAAGTCAGCCCCAGCATTTT
many	TRBV7-8	TRBJ2-7	.	CASSTGTPYEQYF	TGTGCCAGCAGCACTGGGACTCCCTACGAGCAGTACTTC
few	TRBV19	TRBJ1-4	.	CASSIDRRGTELF	TGTGCCAGTAGTATAGATCGACGGGGTACCGAGTTGTTT
few	TRBV6-1	TRBJ2-7	.	CASSEEATPLYEQYF	TGTGCCAGCAGTGAAGAGGCTACCCCCCTCTACGAGCAGTACTTC
.	TRBV5-1	TRBJ2-6	.	CASSLNPGLDGANVLTF	TGCGCCAGCAGCTTGAACCCCGGTCTAGACGGGGCCAACGTCCTGACTTTC
.	TRBV7-2	TRBJ2-1	.	CASSFAGPEQFF	TGTGCCAGCAGCTTCGCGGGTCCCGAGCAGTTCTTC
many	TRBV28	TRBJ2-7	.	CASSYGPAYEQYF	TGTGCTAGCAGCTACGGGCCAGCCTACGAGCAGTACTTC
.	TRBV11-2	TRBJ2-5	TRBD1	CASSLFPPTGRQETQYF	TGTGCCAGCAGCTTATTCCCCCCGACAGGGCGGCAAGAGACCCAGTACTTC
.	TRBV2	TRBJ1-5	.	CASSQAPNQPQHF	TGTGCCAGCAGTCAGGCCCCCAATCAGCCCCAGCATTTT
.	TRBV4-1	TRBJ2-3	TRBD2	CASSQDPAGGSTDTQYF	TGCGCCAGCAGCCAAGATCCGGCGGGGGGCTCCACAGATACGCAGTATTTT
few	TRBV10-3	TRBJ2-5	TRBD1	CAISASSGGTSQETQYF	TGTGCCATCAGTGCCAGTTCAGGGGGCACCTCTCAAGAGACCCAGTACTTC
.	TRBV7-8	TRBJ1-5	TRBD1	CASSLGPGQGNQPQHF	TGTGCCAGCAGCTTAGGACCGGGACAGGGGAATCAGCCCCAGCATTTT
few	TRBV27	TRBJ2-5	.	CASSLKLVGQETQYF	TGTGCCAGCAGTTTGAAGCTAGTGGGCCAAGAGACCCAGTACTTC
many	TRBV7-8	TRBJ2-1	.	CASSSRTSFYNEQFF	TGTGCCAGCAGCTCCAGGACTTCCTTCTACAATGAGCAGTTCTTC
.	TRBV7-9	TRBJ1-1	.	CASSPLGKGWTEAFF	TGTGCCAGCAGCCCCTTAGGAAAAGGATGGACTGAAGCTTTCTTT
.	TRBV28	TRBJ1-1	TRBD1	CASIETGGRTEAFF	TGTGCCAGCATTGAGACAGGGGGCCGGACTGAAGCTTTCTTT
few	TRBV27	TRBJ2-2	TRBD1	CASSSSMLRQGQAGELFF	TGTGCCAGCAGTTCCTCCATGCTTAGACAGGGCCAAGCCGGGGAGCTGTTTTTT
.	TRBV20-1	TRBJ2-3	TRBD2	CSARGTSGRPDTQYF	TGCAGTGCTAGAGGGACTAGCGGGAGACCAGATACGCAGTATTTT
few	TRBV27	TRBJ1-1	.	CASNWAQQLNTEAFF	TGTGCCAGCAATTGGGCTCAACAGTTGAACACTGAAGCTTTCTTT